The rows below give T cell receptor beta chains drawn from one sample of a study of cytotoxic CD8 clonotypes in ibrutinib-treated CLL. Generated by immunoSEQ multiplex PCR, the TCRdb table keeps only in-frame clones and is missing some. Of 200,000 to 250,000 clones listed, approximately 75% are singletons. The sample in question was PBMCs, obtained after 12 months of ibrutinib treatment. The source of these receptors is a human donor with chronic lymphocytic leukemia. CDR3s include the opening cysteine and the closing phenylalanine or tryptophan. D genes are given only for firm matches. Clone sizes are given selectively: once, few, many, or a class where the clone is expanded.

cdr3_aa	cdr3_nt	j_call	clone_size	v_call	d_call
CASSFLAGTDTQYF	TGTGCCAGCAGCTTCCTAGCGGGGACAGATACGCAGTATTTT	TRBJ2-3	few	TRBV7-2	TRBD2
CASSSPTSGSYEQYF	TGTGCCAGCAGTTCCCCGACTAGCGGGAGCTACGAGCAGTACTTC	TRBJ2-7	.	TRBV27	TRBD2
CATSDRPNQPQHF	TGTGCCACTTCAGACAGGCCTAATCAGCCCCAGCATTTT	TRBJ1-5	.	TRBV6-5	.
CAISELGGRGLTHDTQYF	TGTGCCATCAGTGAGTTAGGGGGTAGGGGACTAACTCACGATACGCAGTATTTT	TRBJ2-3	.	TRBV10-3	.
CASSSSWGTDTQYF	TGTGCCAGCTCCTCAAGTTGGGGCACAGATACGCAGTATTTT	TRBJ2-3	.	TRBV2	.
CASSLDSGADLTNTIYF	TGTGCCAGCAGTTTAGATTCCGGGGCAGACCTTACAAACACCATATATTTT	TRBJ1-3	few	TRBV28	.
CASSQVSDANTEAFF	TGCGCCAGCAGCCAAGTTTCGGACGCAAACACTGAAGCTTTCTTT	TRBJ1-1	.	TRBV4-1	.
CASSLGAAGLYEQYF	TGTGCCAGCAGCTTAGGGGCCGCCGGCCTCTACGAGCAGTACTTC	TRBJ2-7	once	TRBV11-2	.
CASSLEHYNEQFF	TGTGCCAGCAGCTTGGAACATTACAATGAGCAGTTCTTC	TRBJ2-1	once	TRBV7-2	.
CASSLNTYGYTF	TGTGCCAGCAGTTTGAACACCTATGGCTACACCTTC	TRBJ1-2	.	TRBV28	.
CASSGTSGLYEQYF	TGCGCCAGCAGCGGGACTAGTGGTCTCTACGAGCAGTACTTC	TRBJ2-7	.	TRBV5-1	TRBD2
CASSIINTGELFF	TGTGCCAGTAGTATAATCAACACCGGGGAGCTGTTTTTT	TRBJ2-2	.	TRBV19	.
CASGAGHNQPQHF	TGTGCTAGTGGCGCGGGACACAATCAGCCCCAGCATTTT	TRBJ1-5	.	TRBV12-5	.
CASSWAGQETQYF	TGTGCCAGCAGCTGGGCAGGTCAAGAGACCCAGTACTTC	TRBJ2-5	.	TRBV11-3	.
CASTPTGNGYEQYF	TGTGCCAGCACTCCGACAGGGAATGGCTACGAGCAGTACTTC	TRBJ2-7	.	TRBV6-6	TRBD1
CASSNYPGDGAFF	TGTGCCAGCAGCAATTACCCGGGGGACGGAGCTTTCTTT	TRBJ1-1	.	TRBV7-3	.
CSVDREAFF	TGCAGCGTAGACAGGGAAGCTTTCTTT	TRBJ1-1	few	TRBV29-1	.
CASSLEPYREQYF	TGTGCCAGCAGCTTAGAGCCCTATAGAGAGCAGTACTTC	TRBJ2-7	.	TRBV11-3	.
CAWSVLGHKTEAFF	TGTGCCTGGAGTGTACTTGGGCATAAGACTGAAGCTTTCTTT	TRBJ1-1	.	TRBV30	.
CASSLYPESGEQYF	TGTGCCAGCAGTTTGTACCCTGAATCGGGGGAGCAGTACTTC	TRBJ2-7	.	TRBV27	.
CASSLRGTEAFF	TGTGCCAGCAGCTTGAGGGGCACTGAAGCTTTCTTT	TRBJ1-1	.	TRBV5-6	.
CASSLAASGTYEQYF	TGCGCCAGCAGCTTGGCCGCTAGCGGAACCTACGAGCAGTACTTC	TRBJ2-7	.	TRBV5-1	TRBD2
CASSDDSQTDRVESPLHF	TGTGCCAGCAGTGATGACTCTCAAACTGACAGGGTAGAATCACCCCTCCACTTT	TRBJ1-6	.	TRBV2	TRBD1